Presented here are 24 T cell receptor beta chains from one specimen sequenced in a study of blood T cell repertoires in COVID-19. Generated by immunoSEQ multiplex PCR, the TCRdb table keeps only in-frame clones and is missing some. The sample yields approximately 94,000 clones, 87% seen once. Material for sequencing was peripheral blood. Source of these receptors: a man under 40 in a cohort sampled during active COVID-19.

The chain is built from TRBV12-3 or TRBV12-4 and TRBJ1-5; D is uncertain. Trimming removed 3 bases at V and 5 bases at J, with 8 bases between. The CDR3 has 13 amino acids. CDR3 in DNA: TGTGCCAGCAGTTTTACCACGGATCAGCCCCAGCATTTT. Its protein is CASSFTTDQPQHF.

The chain recombines TRBV11-2 with TRBJ1-1, with D maybe TRBD1 (6 bases). In germline, CDR1 is SGHAT, CDR2 FQNNGV. CDR3 size: 16 residues. V gave up 2 bases and J gave up 0 bases, with 13 bases separating them. CDR3 in DNA: TGTGCCAGCAGCTTAACCGGGGGGCGTATGAACACTGAAGCTTTCTTT. Translation: CASSLTGGRMNTEAFF. Full variable domain (outside the CDR3, taken from reference TRBV11-2 and TRBJ1-1): EAGVAQSPRYKIIEKRQSVAFWCNPISGHATLYWYQQILGQGPKLLIQFQNNGVVDDSQLPKDRFSAERLKGVDSTLKIQPAKLEDSAVYLCASSLTGGRMNTEAFFGQGTRLTVV.

The chain combines TRBV6-5 with TRBJ2-5, with 8 bases lining up with TRBD2. The V gene end was trimmed by 6 bases and the J gene end by 10 bases; junction bases not matched to a gene: 16. The CDR3 is 15 amino acids. Germline V gene sequence: CDR1 MNHEY, CDR2 SVGAGI. CDR3 in amino acids: CASRPREGTRRGQYF. The CDR3 region has the DNA TGTGCCAGCAGGCCCAGAGAAGGGACTAGGCGAGGCCAGTACTTC.

The J gene is TRBJ1-2, the V gene TRBV6-5, with D uncertain. The CDR3 covers 15 residues. Deletions cut 5 bases from V and 3 bases from J, with 16 bases between. Germline V lookup: CDR1 MNHEY, CDR2 SVGAGI. The CDR3 sequence: CASSPTAPAYYGYTF. DNA for the CDR3: TGTGCCAGCAGTCCCACAGCACCGGCATACTATGGCTACACCTTC.

This rearrangement joins TRBV5-1 to TRBJ2-2; D is possibly TRBD2 (5 bases). The CDR3 is 15 residues long. Trimming took 2 bases from V and 6 from J, leaving 14 bases between them. Germline V CDR1 and CDR2: SGHRS, YFSETQ. CDR3 nucleotides: TGCGCCAGCAGCTTCGAACTAGTCCGGGCCGGGGAGCTGTTTTTT. It codes for CASSFELVRAGELFF.

This clone was seen only once. As DNA, the CDR3 is TGTGCCAGCAGGCGGACTAGCGGGTTCACAGATACGCAGTATTTT. It yields the protein CASRRTSGFTDTQYF. The chain combines TRBV7-2 with TRBJ2-3; TRBD2 agrees at 11 bases. Trimming at V came to 6 bases and at J to 2 bases, leaving 4 bases not matched to a gene. CDR3 length equals 15 residues. The germline gives CDR1 SGHTA, CDR2 FQGNSA.

J is TRBJ2-1 and V is TRBV24-1; tentative D call: TRBD1 (8 bases). V lost 12 bases, J lost 2 bases, and 16 bases lay in between. CDR1 is KGHDR and CDR2 is SFDVKD in the germline V gene. The CDR3 is 14 residues long. DNA for the CDR3: TGTGCCGTACAACAGGGGGGGCCCTACAATGAGCAGTTCTTC. Its translation is CAVQQGGPYNEQFF.

The chain couples TRBV30 to TRBJ1-5; 7 bases are a match to TRBD1. CDR1 and CDR2 (germline): GTSNPN, SVGIG (reference sequence). V dropped 2 bases and J dropped 4; count of bases not matched to a gene: 11. The CDR3 has 16 residues. This chain's CDR3 is CAWSPREGAANQPQHF. CDR3 bases: TGTGCCTGGAGTCCACGAGAGGGGGCGGCGAATCAGCCCCAGCATTTT. Full variable domain (outside the CDR3, taken from reference TRBV30 and TRBJ1-5): SQTIHQWPATLVQPVGSPLSLECTVEGTSNPNLYWYRQAAGRGLQLLFYSVGIGQISSEVPQNLSASRPQDRQFILSSKKLLLSDSGFYLCAWSPREGAANQPQHFGDGTRLSIL.

The chain's CDR3 is CATSRGQANEKLFF. CDR3 in DNA: TGTGCCACCAGCAGGGGACAAGCTAATGAAAAACTGTTTTTT. This rearrangement joins TRBV15 to TRBJ1-4, with D tentatively TRBD1 (6 bases). V lost 3 bases, J lost 3 bases, and 8 bases lay in between. Germline V gives CDR1 LNHNV, CDR2 YYDKDF (reference sequence). This CDR3 region has 14 residues.

The chain carries TRBV6-2 or TRBV6-3 and TRBJ2-3; possible D gene TRBD1, 6 bases. Between the trimmed V and J ends, which lost 2 bases and 0 bases, there was a span of 6 bases. Germline-derived CDR1 and CDR2 are MNHEY and SVGEGT. The CDR3 loop spans 14 amino acids. In DNA form, the CDR3 reads TGTGCCAGCAGTTACACAGGGAGCACAGATACGCAGTATTTT. Amino acids: CASSYTGSTDTQYF.

The chain combines TRBV19 with TRBJ1-1; D uncertain. Trimming cost V 1 base and J 1 base, with 7 bases left between them. Germline values: CDR1 LNHDA, CDR2 SQIVND (reference sequence). This CDR3 spans 14 amino acids. This CDR3 reads CASSIGNRNTEAFF. CDR3 nucleotide sequence: TGTGCCAGTAGTATAGGTAACAGGAACACTGAAGCTTTCTTT.

The count of this clone is one. The chain has TRBV5-4 and TRBJ2-3, with TRBD1 identical over 7 bases. CDR1 SGHNT and CDR2 YYREEE come from the germline V gene (reference sequence). This CDR3 contains 15 residues. V lost 0 bases and J lost 4; bases outside the gene matches: 5. CDR3: CASSLARQGADTQYF. The CDR3 nucleotides read TGTGCCAGCAGCTTGGCTCGACAGGGAGCAGATACGCAGTATTTT.

The V and J genes are TRBV27 and TRBJ2-3, with D perhaps matching TRBD2 (5 bases). CDR3 length: 20 amino acids. V was cut by 5 bases and J by 1 base, with 28 bases left in between. Germline V gene sequence: CDR1 MNHEY, CDR2 SMNVEV (reference sequence). This CDR3 is CASSTRHEPEGSVGTDTQYF. The CDR3 region has the DNA TGTGCCAGCAGTACCCGGCACGAACCCGAAGGGAGTGTTGGCACAGATACGCAGTATTTT.

The chain employs TRBV19 and TRBJ2-3; 14 bases are a match to TRBD2. The CDR3 totals 14 residues. The V segment lost 8 bases and the J segment 4 bases; nucleotides outside the gene matches: 2. Per the germline V gene, CDR1 is LNHDA and CDR2 is SQIVND (reference sequence). CDR3 in amino acids: CASQTSGGADTQYF. The CDR3, as DNA: TGTGCCAGTCAGACTAGCGGGGGGGCAGATACGCAGTATTTT.

DNA for the CDR3: TGTGCCAGCAGCTTGGTTCCAGCTACAGATAGCAATCAGCCCCAGCATTTT. Translated, it gives CASSLVPATDSNQPQHF. The V gene is TRBV5-5, the J gene TRBJ1-5, with D hard to call. Germline V gives CDR1 SGHKS, CDR2 YYEKEE (reference sequence). Trimming removed 0 bases at V and 0 bases at J, with 13 bases between. The CDR3 sequence is 17 residues long.

This rearrangement joins TRBV27 to TRBJ1-4; 7 bases map to TRBD1. The CDR3 runs 13 residues. Germline lookup yields CDR1 MNHEY and CDR2 SMNVEV (reference sequence). The junction had 2 bases not matched to a gene; V was cut back by 2 bases and J by 8 bases. Here the CDR3 reads CASSLDRAEKLFF. The DNA for the CDR3 is TGTGCCAGCAGTTTAGACAGGGCCGAAAAACTGTTTTTT. Full variable domain (remainder filled in from reference TRBV27 and TRBJ1-4): EAQVTQNPRYLITVTGKKLTVTCSQNMNHEYMSWYRQDPGLGLRQIYYSMNVEVTDKGDVPEGYKVSRKEKRNFPLILESPSPNQTSLYFCASSLDRAEKLFFGSGTQLSVL.

This clone was recorded once. The genes are TRBV7-6 and TRBJ2-2, with D maybe TRBD1 (5 bases). This CDR3 is 15 amino acids long. CDR1 and CDR2 from the germline V gene are SGHVS and FNYEAQ. Trimming shortened V by 5 bases and J by 4 bases, and 14 bases separated the two germline ends. CDR3 DNA sequence: TGTGCCAGCAGCCATCAAACAGGAGCCACCGGGGAGCTGTTTTTT. This encodes CASSHQTGATGELFF.

The chain joins TRBV7-2 to TRBJ2-7; 9 bases match TRBD2. Trimming removed 2 bases from V and 6 bases from J; junction bases left unmatched: 5. From germline, CDR1 is SGHTA and CDR2 FQGNSA. The CDR3 sequence is 14 residues long. Here the CDR3 DNA reads TGTGCCAGCAGCTTATGGCGGGGGGGCCGCGAGCAGTACTTC. This gives the protein CASSLWRGGREQYF.

This chain joins TRBV18 and TRBJ2-7; 12 nucleotides agree with TRBD1. The germline CDR1 and CDR2 sequences are KGHSH and LQKENI. With 3 bases clipped from V and 7 bases from J, the junction kept 7 bases outside the gene matches. The CDR3 totals 15 residues. The CDR3 sequence: CASSPAGTGGWEQYF. CDR3 bases: TGTGCCAGCTCACCTGCCGGGACAGGGGGCTGGGAGCAGTACTTC.

The chain couples TRBV5-1 to TRBJ1-6, with TRBD1 matching over 7 bases. V trimming: 2 bases; J trimming: 4 bases; junction bases outside the gene matches: 3. The germline CDR1 and CDR2 sequences are SGHRS and YFSETQ. This CDR3 contains 15 residues. Here the CDR3 DNA reads TGCGCCAGCAGCTTTGGGACAGTTTATAATTCACCCCTCCACTTT. This codes for CASSFGTVYNSPLHF.

V gene TRBV29-1 combines with J gene TRBJ2-3; 7 bases are shared with TRBD2. The CDR3 runs to 15 residues. J lost 3 bases, V lost 6 bases, and 12 bases had no gene match. Looked up from germline, CDR1 is SQVTM and CDR2 is ANQGSEA. The CDR3 region is CSVGRLAEWTDTQYF. In DNA form, the CDR3 reads TGCAGCGTGGGAAGACTAGCTGAGTGGACAGATACGCAGTATTTT.

This sequence joins TRBV5-1 and TRBJ2-1; D remains unclear. This CDR3 has 13 residues. V was pared by 2 bases and J by 1 base, with 4 bases between. In germline, CDR1 is SGHRS, CDR2 YFSETQ. The CDR3 here is CASSLYSYNEQFF. In DNA form, the CDR3 reads TGCGCCAGCAGCTTATATTCCTACAATGAGCAGTTCTTC. Using reference TRBV5-1 and TRBJ2-1 for the parts outside the CDR3, the full variable domain is KAGVTQTPRYLIKTRGQQVTLSCSPISGHRSVSWYQQTPGQGLQFLFEYFSETQRNKGNFPGRFSGRQFSNSRSEMNVSTLELGDSALYLCASSLYSYNEQFFGPGTRLTVL.

The chain combines TRBV3-1 (or the pseudogene TRBV3-2) with TRBJ2-2, with 8 bases matching TRBD1. There are 19 residues in the CDR3. J gave up 4 bases and V 8 bases, and 21 bases lay outside the gene matches. Germline V gene lookup returns CDR1 LGHDT and CDR2 YNNKEL (reference sequence). The CDR3 sequence is CASVSWVRGLHPCTGELFF. CDR3 nucleotides: TGTGCCAGCGTATCCTGGGTCAGGGGGCTACACCCATGCACCGGGGAGCTGTTTTTT.

V and J are TRBV7-2 and TRBJ2-7, with 11 bases aligning to TRBD1. There are 14 residues in the CDR3. Germline V gene data show CDR1 as SGHTA and CDR2 as FQGNSA. Losses at the gene ends were 5 bases for V and 7 bases for J; bases not matched to a gene: 7. Here the CDR3 reads CASSLGQGAGEQYF. CDR3 in DNA: TGTGCCAGCAGCCTCGGACAGGGGGCGGGTGAGCAGTACTTC.